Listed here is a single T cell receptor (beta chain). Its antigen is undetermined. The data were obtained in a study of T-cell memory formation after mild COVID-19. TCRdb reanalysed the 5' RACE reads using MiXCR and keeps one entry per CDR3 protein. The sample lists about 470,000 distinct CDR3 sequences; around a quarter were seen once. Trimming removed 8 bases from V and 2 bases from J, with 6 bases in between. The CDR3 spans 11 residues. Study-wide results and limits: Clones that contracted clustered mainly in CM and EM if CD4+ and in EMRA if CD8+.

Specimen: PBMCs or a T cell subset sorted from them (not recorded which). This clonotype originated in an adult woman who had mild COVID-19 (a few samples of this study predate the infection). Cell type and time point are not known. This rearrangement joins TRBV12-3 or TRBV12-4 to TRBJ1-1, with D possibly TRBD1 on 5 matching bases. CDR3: CASGGNTEAFF. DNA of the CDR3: TGTGCCAGCGGGGGAAACACTGAAGCTTTCTTT.